This T cell receptor beta chain originates from a study of CD8 T cells in ankylosing spondylitis. MiXCR was run by TCRdb on the 5' RACE reads, yielding one entry per CDR3 protein. This table holds approximately 240,000 distinct CDR3 sequences, more than 20% found once. The table lists this clonotype with a few counts. The CDR3 covers 13 residues. The germline CDR1 and CDR2 sequences are SQVTM and ANQGSEA. V was clipped by 0 bases and J by 7 bases, with 12 bases between them. The source material was blood, either unsorted or a sorted T cell fraction (not recorded which). The sequence was collected from a male donor with ankylosing spondylitis or in good health (not recorded which). This chain joins TRBV29-1 and TRBJ2-5, with D possibly matching TRBD2 (5 bases). The CDR3: CSVEDLLEGTQYF. The CDR3 DNA reads TGCAGCGTTGAAGATCTCCTAGAGGGGACCCAGTACTTC.